The 9 T cell receptor beta chains presented below share a single source sample, sequenced in a study of blood T cell repertoires in COVID-19. This table comes from immunoSEQ multiplex PCR, and its TCRdb copy is limited to in-frame clones, with some not included. The data contain under 300,000 clones, around four fifths of them singletons. The sequencing input was peripheral blood. The receptors were sampled from a man between 45 and 60 years old with acute or convalescent COVID-19.

The CDR3 spells CASGRGAGVGDTQYF. The DNA of the CDR3 is TGTGCCAGCGGGCGCGGAGCGGGAGTGGGAGATACGCAGTATTTT. This chain joins TRBV25-1 and TRBJ2-3; 8 bases agree with TRBD2. Germline lookup yields CDR1 MGHDK and CDR2 SYGVNS. V shed 8 bases and J 5 bases; nucleotides not matched to a gene: 12. The CDR3 is 15 amino acids.

This rearrangement joins TRBV12-3 or TRBV12-4 to TRBJ1-2, with TRBD1 matching 7 bases. Losses at the gene ends were 5 bases for V and 7 bases for J; bases not matched to a gene: 7. The CDR3 consists of 13 residues. DNA for the CDR3: TGTGCCAGCAGTCGCGGGACAGCTGTTGGCTACACCTTC. This encodes CASSRGTAVGYTF.

J is TRBJ2-2 and V is TRBV2; the D gene is possibly TRBD2 (6 bases). There are 12 residues in the CDR3. V gave up 6 bases and J gave up 8 bases, with 10 bases separating them. Germline V CDR1 and CDR2: SNHLY, FYNNEI. CDR3: CASRKEGGELFF. CDR3 in DNA: TGTGCCAGCAGGAAGGAGGGGGGGGAGCTGTTTTTT.

The rearrangement joins TRBV7-2 to TRBJ1-2, with 9 bases lining up with TRBD1. This CDR3 has 17 residues. Germline CDR1 SGHTA, CDR2 FQGNSA. V was pared by 2 bases and J by 4 bases, with 11 bases of the junction left unmatched. CDR3 DNA: TGTGCCAGCAGCTTATCTAATAGCCAGACAGGGGGCTATGGCTACACCTTC. Its protein product is CASSLSNSQTGGYGYTF.

This clone came up a few times. The chain carries TRBV12-1 and TRBJ2-2; no DNA check was done on the table's D call, TRBD2. TRBV12-1 is reported as a pseudogene. The CDR3 spans 16 residues. The CDR3 DNA follows: TGTGCCAGCCCTACTAGCGGGAGGTCTATCACCGGGGAGCTGTTTTTT. Encoded protein: CASPTSGRSITGELFF.

The V and J genes are TRBV6-5 and TRBJ1-1, with TRBD1 identical over 7 bases. With 7 bases clipped from V and 3 bases from J, the junction kept 8 bases outside the gene matches. Germline V gene data show CDR1 as MNHEY and CDR2 as SVGAGI. The CDR3 loop spans 14 amino acids. This chain's CDR3 is CASTSTGEYTEAFF. The CDR3 coding sequence is TGTGCCAGCACTAGTACAGGGGAGTACACTGAAGCTTTCTTT.

The CDR3 nucleotides are TGCAGCGTTGACTTAGCGGGGAGGTATGGCTACACCTTC. Translation: CSVDLAGRYGYTF. The rearrangement links TRBV29-1 to TRBJ1-2, with D uncertain. The length of the CDR3 is 13 residues. Germline V CDR1 and CDR2: SQVTM, ANQGSEA. The V gene lost 3 bases and the J gene lost 5 bases, with 13 bases spanning the gap. Full variable domain (missing parts from reference TRBV29-1 and TRBJ1-2): SAVISQKPSRDICQRGTSLTIQCQVDSQVTMMFWYRQQPGQSLTLIATANQGSEATYESGFVIDKFPISRPNLTFSTLTVSNMSPEDSSIYLCSVDLAGRYGYTFGSGTRLTVV.

The chain's CDR3 is CASSWDRVSPLHF. CDR3 DNA: TGTGCCAGCAGCTGGGACAGGGTTTCACCCCTCCACTTT. V gene TRBV12-3 or TRBV12-4 combines with J gene TRBJ1-6, with TRBD1 matching over 9 bases. V trimming: 6 bases; J trimming: 9 bases; junction bases outside the gene matches: 3. The CDR3 sequence is 13 residues long.

This clone was counted a few times. The chain has TRBV6-6 and TRBJ2-1; TRBD2 matches 8 bases. The CDR3 contains 17 residues. Germline values: CDR1 MNHNY, CDR2 SVGAGI (reference sequence). Trimming cost V 5 bases and J 2 bases; bases outside gene matches: 11. CDR3 amino acids: CASSPLVGGGPYNEQFF. In DNA, the CDR3 is TGTGCCAGCAGTCCCCTGGTTGGCGGGGGGCCCTACAATGAGCAGTTCTTC.